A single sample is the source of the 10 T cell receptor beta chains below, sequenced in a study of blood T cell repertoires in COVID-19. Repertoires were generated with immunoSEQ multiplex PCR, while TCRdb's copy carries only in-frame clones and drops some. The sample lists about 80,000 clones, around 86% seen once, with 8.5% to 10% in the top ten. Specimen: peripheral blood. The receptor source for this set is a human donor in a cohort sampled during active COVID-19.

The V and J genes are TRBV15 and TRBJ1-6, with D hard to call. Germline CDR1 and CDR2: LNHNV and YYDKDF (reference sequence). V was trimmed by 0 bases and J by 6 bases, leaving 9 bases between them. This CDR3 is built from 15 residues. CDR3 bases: TGTGCCACCAGCAGAGATGTGTCCGGTAATTCACCCCTCCACTTT. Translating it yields CATSRDVSGNSPLHF.

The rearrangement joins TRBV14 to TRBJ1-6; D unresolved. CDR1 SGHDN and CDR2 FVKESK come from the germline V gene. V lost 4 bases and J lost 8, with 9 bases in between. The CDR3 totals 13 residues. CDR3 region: CASSPTGDSPLHF. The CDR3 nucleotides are TGTGCCAGCAGCCCCACCGGGGATTCACCCCTCCACTTT.

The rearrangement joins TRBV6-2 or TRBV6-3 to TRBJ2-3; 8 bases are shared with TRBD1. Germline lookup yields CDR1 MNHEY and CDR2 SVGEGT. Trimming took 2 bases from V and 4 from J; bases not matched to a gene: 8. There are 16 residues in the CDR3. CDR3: CASSYRQGRDSDTQYF. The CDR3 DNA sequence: TGTGCCAGCAGTTACAGACAGGGGCGAGATTCAGATACGCAGTATTTT.

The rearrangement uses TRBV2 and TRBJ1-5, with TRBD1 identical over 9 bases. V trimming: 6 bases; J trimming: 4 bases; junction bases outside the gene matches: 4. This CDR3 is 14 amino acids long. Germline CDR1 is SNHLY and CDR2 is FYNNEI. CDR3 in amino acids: CASRGQGMNQPQHF. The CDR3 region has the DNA TGTGCCAGCAGAGGACAGGGGATGAATCAGCCCCAGCATTTT. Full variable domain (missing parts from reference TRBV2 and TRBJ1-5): EPEVTQTPSHQVTQMGQEVILRCVPISNHLYFYWYRQILGQKVEFLVSFYNNEISEKSEIFDDQFSVERPDGSNFTLKIRSTKLEDSAMYFCASRGQGMNQPQHFGDGTRLSIL.

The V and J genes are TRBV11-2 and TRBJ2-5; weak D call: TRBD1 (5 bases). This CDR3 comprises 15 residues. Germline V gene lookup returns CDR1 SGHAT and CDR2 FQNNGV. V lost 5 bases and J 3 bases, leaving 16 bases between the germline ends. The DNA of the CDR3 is TGTGCCAGCAGCCTCCAGGGTGGCCACAAAGAGACCCAGTACTTC. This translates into CASSLQGGHKETQYF.

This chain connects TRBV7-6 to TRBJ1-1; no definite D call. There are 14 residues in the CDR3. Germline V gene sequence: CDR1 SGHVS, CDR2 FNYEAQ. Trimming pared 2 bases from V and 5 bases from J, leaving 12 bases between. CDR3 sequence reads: CASSLSLGETEAFF. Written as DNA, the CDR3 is TGTGCCAGCAGCTTATCCCTCGGGGAAACTGAAGCTTTCTTT. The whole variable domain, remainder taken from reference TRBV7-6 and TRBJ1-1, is GAGVSQSPRYKVTKRGQDVALRCDPISGHVSLYWYRQALGQGPEFLTYFNYEAQQDKSGLPNDRFSAERPEGSISTLTIQRTEQRDSAMYRCASSLSLGETEAFFGQGTRLTVV.

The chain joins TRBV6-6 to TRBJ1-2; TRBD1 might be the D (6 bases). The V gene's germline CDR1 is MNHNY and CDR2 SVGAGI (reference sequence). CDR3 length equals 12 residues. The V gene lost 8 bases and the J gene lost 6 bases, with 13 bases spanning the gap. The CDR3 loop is CASAGAKDGYTF. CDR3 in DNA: TGTGCCAGCGCGGGGGCTAAAGATGGCTACACCTTC.

The CDR3 DNA reads TGTGCCAGCATCGGCCCAGGGACAGATACGCAGTATTTT. It encodes CASIGPGTDTQYF. The gene calls are TRBV6-5 and TRBJ2-3; D perhaps matches TRBD1 (5 bases). The germline V and J ends were trimmed by 7 bases and 3 bases, with 11 bases remaining between them. The CDR3 contains 13 residues. The germline gives CDR1 MNHEY, CDR2 SVGAGI.

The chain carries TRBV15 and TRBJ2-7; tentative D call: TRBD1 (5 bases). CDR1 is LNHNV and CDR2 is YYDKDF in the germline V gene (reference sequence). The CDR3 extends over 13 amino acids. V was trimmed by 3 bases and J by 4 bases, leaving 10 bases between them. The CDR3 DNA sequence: TGTGCCACCAGCAGGGGGCGCGTATACGAGCAGTACTTC. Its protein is CATSRGRVYEQYF.

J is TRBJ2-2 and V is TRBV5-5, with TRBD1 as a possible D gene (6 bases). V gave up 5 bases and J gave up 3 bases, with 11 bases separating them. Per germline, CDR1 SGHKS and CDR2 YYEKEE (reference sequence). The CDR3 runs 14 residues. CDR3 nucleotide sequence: TGTGCCAGCAGACGGGACACCCACACCGGGGAGCTGTTTTTT. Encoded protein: CASRRDTHTGELFF. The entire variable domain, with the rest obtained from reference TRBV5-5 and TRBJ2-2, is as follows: DAGVTQSPTHLIKTRGQQVTLRCSPISGHKSVSWYQQVLGQGPQFIFQYYEKEERGRGNFPDRFSARQFPNYSSELNVNALLLGDSALYLCASRRDTHTGELFFGEGSRLTVL.